Following are 28 T cell receptor beta chains from one sample sequenced in a study of CD8 T cells in Susac syndrome. Random-hexamer reverse transcription was applied to roughly 0.5 to 1 ug RNA. TCRdb ran MiXCR on the immunoSEQ multiplex PCR reads and lists one entry per CDR3 protein. Among about 120,000 distinct CDR3 sequences listed, roughly 90% were seen once. The material sequenced was CD8+ T cells from PBMCs. All receptors come from a human donor in good health.

The V gene is TRBV15, the J gene TRBJ2-7, with 9 positions matching TRBD1. The CDR3 covers 13 residues. Losses at the gene ends were 6 bases for V and 6 bases for J; bases not matched to a gene: 6. CDR1 is LNHNV, CDR2 YYDKDF, per germline (reference sequence). The DNA for the CDR3 is TGTGCCACCAGGGGACAGGGAACGAGCGAGCAGTACTTC. Amino acids: CATRGQGTSEQYF.

The chain's CDR3 is CARTGTYEQYF. The CDR3 DNA follows: TGCGCGCGGACAGGGACCTACGAGCAGTACTTC. The rearrangement uses TRBV5-1 and TRBJ2-7, with TRBD1 matching 8 bases. This CDR3 has 11 residues. Germline values: CDR1 SGHRS, CDR2 YFSETQ.

The V gene is TRBV20-1, the J gene TRBJ1-5, with D unresolved. The CDR3 contains 15 residues. With 4 bases removed from V and 2 bases from J, the gap between germline ends came to 15 bases. Germline V gene lookup returns CDR1 DFQATT and CDR2 SNEGSKA (reference sequence). CDR3 amino acids: CSAITPTGGNQPQHF. The CDR3, as DNA: TGCAGTGCTATCACCCCTACGGGAGGCAATCAGCCCCAGCATTTT.

The chain employs TRBV29-1 and TRBJ2-3; 8 nucleotides line up with TRBD1. The CDR3 has 11 amino acids. Germline values: CDR1 SQVTM, CDR2 ANQGSEA. Trimming took 7 bases from V and 6 from J; bases not matched to a gene: 3. This chain's CDR3 is CSGRTGDTQYF. The CDR3 DNA reads TGCAGCGGCCGGACAGGGGATACGCAGTATTTT.

The genes are TRBV7-3 and TRBJ2-3; D is uncertain. The V end lost 5 bases, the J end lost 0 bases, and 12 bases lay between the germline ends. The germline CDR1 and CDR2 sequences are SGHTA and FQGTGA. The CDR3 is 15 amino acids. The CDR3 spells CASSASVTSTDTQYF. CDR3 nucleotide sequence: TGTGCCAGCAGCGCGTCTGTCACTAGCACAGATACGCAGTATTTT.

The chain is built from TRBV7-9 and TRBJ2-6; D remains ambiguous. Deletions cut 1 base from V and 2 bases from J, with 6 bases between. CDR1 and CDR2 (germline): SEHNR, FQNEAQ (reference sequence). The CDR3 runs to 15 residues. CDR3 nucleotide sequence: TGTGCCAGCAGCTTAGTCCGGGCTGGGGCCAACGTCCTGACTTTC. It encodes CASSLVRAGANVLTF. The full variable domain, its missing parts supplied by reference TRBV7-9 and TRBJ2-6, is DTGVSQNPRHKITKRGQNVTFRCDPISEHNRLYWYRQTLGQGPEFLTYFQNEAQLEKSRLLSDRFSAERPKGSFSTLEIQRTEQGDSAMYLCASSLVRAGANVLTFGAGSRLTVL.

The chain uses TRBV18 and TRBJ1-3; D not resolved. The CDR3 spans 17 residues. Germline V CDR1 and CDR2: KGHSH, LQKENI. Trimming took 0 bases from V and 0 from J, leaving 12 bases between them. CDR3 sequence: CASSPPHASISGNTIYF. In DNA form, the CDR3 reads TGTGCCAGCTCACCACCTCACGCTTCAATCTCTGGAAACACCATATATTTT.

V usage is TRBV5-1 and J usage is TRBJ2-4; D is possibly TRBD1 (6 bases). V lost 4 bases, J lost 5 bases, and 16 bases lay in between. The CDR3 runs 15 residues. Germline CDR1 and CDR2: SGHRS and YFSETQ. CDR3 in amino acids: CASSPHREAENIQYF. CDR3 DNA: TGCGCCAGCAGCCCCCACAGGGAAGCTGAAAACATTCAGTACTTC.

The chain employs TRBV27 and TRBJ2-3; D gene uncertain. The germline V gene has CDR1 MNHEY and CDR2 SMNVEV (reference sequence). Deletions cut 7 bases from V and 0 bases from J, with 17 bases between. CDR3 length: 16 amino acids. CDR3 loop: CASNLLSAESTDTQYF. In DNA, the CDR3 is TGTGCCAGCAACCTTCTGTCAGCAGAAAGCACAGATACGCAGTATTTT.

The chain has TRBV4-2 and TRBJ2-1, with no clear D. V dropped 2 bases and J dropped 1 base, with 15 bases sitting between them. This CDR3 has 17 residues. CDR1 is LGHNA and CDR2 is YNFKEQ in the germline V gene. The CDR3 here is CASSQPLLSQSYNEQFF. CDR3 nucleotide sequence: TGTGCCAGCAGCCAACCGTTACTGAGCCAGTCCTACAATGAGCAGTTCTTC.

The V gene is TRBV20-1, the J gene TRBJ2-7, with TRBD2 identical over 9 bases. V dropped 1 base and J dropped 5; count of bases not matched to a gene: 9. From germline, CDR1 is DFQATT and CDR2 SNEGSKA (reference sequence). The CDR3 is made up of 15 amino acids. The CDR3 region is CSARAGTSSFHEQYF. As DNA, the CDR3 is TGCAGTGCTAGAGCCGGGACTAGCAGCTTCCACGAGCAGTACTTC.

V usage is TRBV2 and J usage is TRBJ1-2; D not resolved. Germline V lookup: CDR1 SNHLY, CDR2 FYNNEI. The CDR3 length is 17 residues. V dropped 2 bases and J dropped 8 bases, with 24 bases sitting between them. This CDR3 is CASSEFAAGRLLRGYTF. In DNA form, the CDR3 reads TGTGCCAGCAGTGAATTTGCGGCAGGCCGACTCCTTAGAGGCTACACCTTC.

The rearrangement links TRBV7-8 to TRBJ1-5, with unresolved D. Germline lookup yields CDR1 SGHVS and CDR2 FQNEAQ. Trimming pared 5 bases from V and 5 bases from J, leaving 7 bases between. The CDR3 consists of 12 residues. The CDR3 region is CASSDPDQPQHF. The CDR3 DNA reads TGTGCCAGCAGCGACCCCGATCAGCCCCAGCATTTT.

This CDR3 is CASSLGGGTEAFF. The CDR3 bases are TGCGCCAGCAGCTTGGGGGGAGGGACTGAAGCTTTCTTT. The chain has TRBV5-1 and TRBJ1-1, with unresolved D. V dropped 0 bases and J dropped 5 bases, with 8 bases sitting between them. This CDR3 contains 13 residues. Germline CDR1 is SGHRS and CDR2 is YFSETQ.

This clonotype came up once. The rearrangement uses TRBV4-1 and TRBJ1-1; TRBD1 matches at 8 bases. Germline CDR1 is MGHRA and CDR2 is YSYEKL. The CDR3 contains 13 residues. V lost 6 bases and J lost 4; bases outside the gene matches: 4. CDR3 residues: CASRAGGRTEAFF. The CDR3 nucleotides read TGCGCCAGCAGAGCAGGGGGCCGCACTGAAGCTTTCTTT.

The table lists this clonotype with a count of one. The chain couples TRBV28 to TRBJ2-3; 8 positions match TRBD1. This CDR3 is built from 16 residues. Germline V gene data show CDR1 as MDHEN and CDR2 as SYDVKM. V lost 5 bases and J lost 6; bases outside the gene matches: 13. CDR3: CASSASSGGAGDTQYF. In nucleotides, the CDR3 is TGTGCCAGCAGTGCATCCTCAGGGGGCGCAGGGGATACGCAGTATTTT.

The chain couples TRBV3-1 to TRBJ2-7; the D gene is possibly TRBD2 (6 bases). The CDR3 is made up of 14 amino acids. Germline loops: CDR1 LGHDT, CDR2 YNNKEL (reference sequence). Trimming stripped 4 bases from V and 3 bases from J, with 13 bases between. CDR3 amino acids: CASSPTRTNYEQYF. The CDR3 DNA follows: TGTGCCAGCAGCCCGACTAGAACCAACTACGAGCAGTACTTC.

The chain's CDR3 is CASSFRGWGYQETQYF. The DNA of the CDR3 is TGTGCCAGCAGCTTCAGGGGCTGGGGGTACCAAGAGACCCAGTACTTC. V gene TRBV7-2 combines with J gene TRBJ2-5; TRBD1 is a possible D gene (6 bases). Germline V gene data show CDR1 as SGHTA and CDR2 as FQGNSA. V lost 3 bases and J lost 0, with 14 bases in between. The CDR3 consists of 16 residues.

The rearrangement uses TRBV19 and TRBJ2-2; D is ambiguous. Per the germline V gene, CDR1 is LNHDA and CDR2 is SQIVND (reference sequence). The CDR3 runs 13 residues. V was cut by 3 bases and J by 6 bases, with 8 bases left in between. CDR3 amino acids: CASSMIEAGELFF. The CDR3 nucleotides read TGTGCCAGTAGTATGATAGAGGCCGGGGAGCTGTTTTTT.

V is TRBV20-1 and J is TRBJ2-7; TRBD1 is a possible D gene (5 bases). CDR1 is DFQATT and CDR2 is SNEGSKA in the germline V gene (reference sequence). There are 12 residues in the CDR3. V lost 6 bases, J lost 2 bases, and 11 bases lay in between. The CDR3 loop reads CSAALGPYEQYF. CDR3 nucleotides: TGCAGTGCGGCCTTGGGGCCCTACGAGCAGTACTTC.

The gene calls are TRBV10-3 and TRBJ1-5; no firm D call. V was cut by 2 bases and J by 2 bases, with 10 bases left in between. This CDR3 spans 15 amino acids. The germline V gene has CDR1 ENHRY and CDR2 SYGVKD. The DNA of the CDR3 is TGTGCCATCAGTGAGGATCTCAACCGCAATCAGCCCCAGCATTTT. It specifies CAISEDLNRNQPQHF.

The chain couples TRBV30 to TRBJ2-7; D is ambiguous. Trimming pared 4 bases from V and 0 bases from J, leaving 10 bases between. Germline-derived CDR1 and CDR2 are GTSNPN and SVGIG (reference sequence). The CDR3 spans 13 residues. The CDR3 region has the DNA TGTGCCTGGAACCGACCCAACTCCTACGAGCAGTACTTC. It codes for CAWNRPNSYEQYF.

The V and J genes are TRBV6-2 or TRBV6-3 and TRBJ2-7, with 8 nucleotides matching TRBD2. This CDR3 has 17 amino acids. V gave up 5 bases and J gave up 3 bases; unmatched junction bases: 15. CDR1 is MNHEY and CDR2 is SVGEGT in the germline V gene. Here the CDR3 DNA reads TGTGCCAGCAGTCCCTCCGGAGTAGCGGGGCAATTCTACGAGCAGTACTTC. The encoded protein is CASSPSGVAGQFYEQYF.

In DNA, the CDR3 is TGCAGCGTTGTGTGGGGACCGACTAGCAATCAGCCCCAGCATTTT. This codes for CSVVWGPTSNQPQHF. The chain carries TRBV29-1 and TRBJ1-5; TRBD1 might be the D (5 bases). In germline, CDR1 is SQVTM, CDR2 ANQGSEA. This CDR3 has 15 amino acids. The V gene lost 4 bases and the J gene lost 0 bases, with 13 bases spanning the gap.

V gene TRBV9 combines with J gene TRBJ2-7, with a possible D match to TRBD1 (6 bases). The CDR3 runs 14 residues. In germline, CDR1 is SGDLS, CDR2 YYNGEE. Trimming took off 2 bases at V and 4 bases at J, with 13 bases between the two ends. CDR3 loop: CASSVEGVGYEQYF. CDR3 nucleotide sequence: TGTGCCAGCAGCGTCGAGGGGGTGGGTTACGAGCAGTACTTC.

The DNA of the CDR3 is TGTGCCAGCAGTTGGTGGGGGCCCTCCTACGAGCAGTACTTC. This encodes CASSWWGPSYEQYF. The J gene is TRBJ2-7, the V gene TRBV6-2 or TRBV6-3, with D possibly being TRBD1 (6 bases). Trimming took off 4 bases at V and 0 bases at J, with 10 bases between the two ends. Germline V CDR1 and CDR2: MNHEY, SVGEGT. The CDR3 extends over 14 amino acids.

The V gene is TRBV20-1, the J gene TRBJ2-3; the match to TRBD2 covers 8 bases. Losses at the gene ends were 0 bases for V and 2 bases for J; bases not matched to a gene: 4. The CDR3 consists of 15 residues. Germline V CDR1 and CDR2: DFQATT, SNEGSKA (reference sequence). This CDR3 is CSARDWREATDTQYF. CDR3 DNA sequence: TGCAGTGCTAGAGATTGGCGGGAGGCCACAGATACGCAGTATTTT.

The rearrangement uses TRBV29-1 and TRBJ2-3, with 11 bases identical to TRBD1. The ends lost 7 bases at V and 9 bases at J; junction bases unmatched: 15. Germline V gene lookup returns CDR1 SQVTM and CDR2 ANQGSEA. The CDR3 is 15 residues long. CDR3 protein: CSAAGPGQGAGTQYF. The DNA for the CDR3 is TGCAGCGCCGCCGGTCCCGGACAGGGGGCAGGAACGCAGTATTTT.